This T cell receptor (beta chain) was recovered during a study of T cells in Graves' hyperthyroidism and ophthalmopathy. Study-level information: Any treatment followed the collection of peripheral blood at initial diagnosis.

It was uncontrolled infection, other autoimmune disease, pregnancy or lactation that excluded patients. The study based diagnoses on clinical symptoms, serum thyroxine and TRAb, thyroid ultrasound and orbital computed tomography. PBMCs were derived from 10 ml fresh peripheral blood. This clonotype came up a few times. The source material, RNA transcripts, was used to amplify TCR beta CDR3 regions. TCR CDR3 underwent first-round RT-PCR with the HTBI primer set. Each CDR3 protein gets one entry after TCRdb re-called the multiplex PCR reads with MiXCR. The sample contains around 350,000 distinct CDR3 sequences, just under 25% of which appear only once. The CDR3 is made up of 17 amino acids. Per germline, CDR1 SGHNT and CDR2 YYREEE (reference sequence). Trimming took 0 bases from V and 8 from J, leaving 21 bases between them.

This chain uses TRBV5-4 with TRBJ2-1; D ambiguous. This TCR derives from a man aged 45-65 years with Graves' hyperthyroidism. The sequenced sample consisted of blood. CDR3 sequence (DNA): TGTGCCAGCAGCTTGGACGCTAGTTATCTGACGGAACATGAGCAGTTCTTC. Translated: CASSLDASYLTEHEQFF.